Listed below are T cell receptor beta chains from one sample, sequenced in a study of T cell responses to AZD1222 COVID-19 vaccine. Clones were sequenced by immunoSEQ multiplex PCR, and TCRdb holds only the in-frame ones, with some missing. The top ten hold around 3.8% of the sample, which has some 150,000 clones, 85% to 95% seen once. The starting material was peripheral blood, obtained on day 0 of AZD1222 vaccination. Every receptor here comes from an adult in good health. The CDR3 runs from the conserved cysteine through the conserved F or W. A D gene is named only where the DNA matches it firmly. Only part of the rows carry a size: once, few, many, or a class if the clone is expanded.

>NA|TRBD1|TRBV5-5|TRBJ1-6
TGTGCCAGCAGCCGGGACAGGGGAGGATCACCCCTCCACTTT
CASSRDRGGSPLHF
>once|NA|TRBV5-1|TRBJ2-1
TGCGCCAGCAGCTTGAGTCAGGTGTCCTACAATGAGCAGTTCTTC
CASSLSQVSYNEQFF
>NA|TRBD1|TRBV5-1|TRBJ1-2
TGCGCCAGCAGCTTGACAGGGGACTATGGCTACACCTTC
CASSLTGDYGYTF
>NA|NA|TRBV5-4|TRBJ2-1
TGTGCCAGCAGCACCCAGGTCCACAATGAGCAGTTCTTC
CASSTQVHNEQFF
>NA|NA|TRBV7-9|TRBJ2-1
TGTGCCAGCAGCTTAGTGGCAGGAAATGAGCAGTTCTTC
CASSLVAGNEQFF
>NA|TRBD1|TRBV6-5|TRBJ1-2
TGTGCCAGCAGTACCGACAGGGAGAGGGGCTACACCTTC
CASSTDRERGYTF
>once|NA|TRBV12-3/TRBV12-4|TRBJ1-3
TGTGCCAGCAGAAGGGGAAACACCATATATTTT
CASRRGNTIYF
>NA|TRBD1|TRBV6-5|TRBJ1-1
TGTGCCAGCAGAAGAGGACAGGGAGGGACTGAAGCTTTCTTT
CASRRGQGGTEAFF
>NA|NA|TRBV3-1/TRBV3-2|TRBJ2-7
TGTGCCAGCAGCCAAGATCAGGGAAAGTACGAGCAGTACTTC
CASSQDQGKYEQYF
>few|NA|TRBV27|TRBJ2-7
TGTGCCAGCAGTTCCCTTGGGCAGGGCTACGAGCAGTACTTC
CASSSLGQGYEQYF
>NA|TRBD1|TRBV4-2|TRBJ1-1
TGTGCCAGCAGCCAACAGACAGGGGACACTGAAGCTTTCTTT
CASSQQTGDTEAFF
>NA|NA|TRBV12-3/TRBV12-4|TRBJ2-5
TGTGCCAGCAAACCCGCTAGCGAGACCCAGTACTTC
CASKPASETQYF
>NA|NA|TRBV7-8|TRBJ1-5
TGTGCCAGCAGCTTAGGGGCCCTTCAGCCCCAGCATTTT
CASSLGALQPQHF
>NA|NA|TRBV5-6|TRBJ1-6
TGTGCCAGCAGCTTGCTAGTCCAGACAGCTAATTCACCCCTCCACTTT
CASSLLVQTANSPLHF
>NA|TRBD2|TRBV29-1|TRBJ2-7
TGCAGCGTTGGAGGGACTAGCACCCTGAACTACGAGCAGTACTTC
CSVGGTSTLNYEQYF
>NA|TRBD2|TRBV19|TRBJ2-1
TGTGCCAGTAGTGGAAGGGGGCTAGCGGGAAAGAATGAGCAGTTCTTC
CASSGRGLAGKNEQFF
>NA|NA|TRBV3-1/TRBV3-2|TRBJ2-7
TGTGCCAGCAGCCTTCGGGGAGGCGTGTGGGAGCAGTACTTC
CASSLRGGVWEQYF
>NA|NA|TRBV10-3|TRBJ2-3
TGTGCCATAAAAGCGGTAAGCACAGATACGCAGTATTTT
CAIKAVSTDTQYF
>NA|TRBD1|TRBV6-6|TRBJ1-6
TGTGCCAGCACCCTAATATCGGACAGGTTGGGTTCACCCCTCCACTTT
CASTLISDRLGSPLHF
>NA|TRBD2|TRBV11-3|TRBJ2-1
TGTGCCAGCAGATGGGGACTAGGGCCCCTCTTTAGGTTCTTC
CASRWGLGPLFRFF
>NA|NA|TRBV27|TRBJ2-5
TGTGCCAGCAGTTCTCACCCCCCAGAGACCCAGTACTTC
CASSSHPPETQYF
>NA|TRBD1|TRBV13|TRBJ2-7
TGTGCCAGCAGCTTAGAGGGACAGAGCTCCTACGAGCAGTACTTC
CASSLEGQSSYEQYF
>NA|TRBD1|TRBV3-1/TRBV3-2|TRBJ1-6
TGTGCCAGCAGCCTAGGACAGGGGGCTTGGAATTCACCCCTCCACTTT
CASSLGQGAWNSPLHF
>NA|TRBD1|TRBV7-9|TRBJ1-4
TGTGCCAGCAGCTTATCGGGACAGAGCATTGCAACTAATGAAAAACTGTTTTTT
CASSLSGQSIATNEKLFF
>NA|NA|TRBV6-5|TRBJ2-7
TGTGCCAGCAGCATGGGACCGGTGAGTCCCTACGAGCAGTACTTC
CASSMGPVSPYEQYF
>NA|NA|TRBV7-9|TRBJ2-1
TGTGCCAGCGAAATAAATGAGCAGTTCTTC
CASEINEQFF
>NA|TRBD1|TRBV3-1/TRBV3-2|TRBJ1-2
TGTGCCAGCAGCTCAGGACAGGGGCACTATGGCTACACCTTC
CASSSGQGHYGYTF
>NA|NA|TRBV7-6|TRBJ2-6
TGTGCCAGCAGCTTAAGCCACTCTGGGGCCAACGTCCTGACTTTC
CASSLSHSGANVLTF
>NA|NA|TRBV3-1/TRBV3-2|TRBJ2-1
TGTGCCAGTTCCGGGACAACGAAAGGTGAGCAGTTCTTC
CASSGTTKGEQFF
>NA|NA|TRBV7-6|TRBJ1-1
TGTGCCAGCAGCTTAGACTGGTGGGGAACTGAAGCTTTCTTT
CASSLDWWGTEAFF
>NA|TRBD2|TRBV4-1|TRBJ2-3
TGCGCCAGCAGCCAAGGGTGGTGGGCTAGCGGAACGACAGATACGCAGTATTTT
CASSQGWWASGTTDTQYF
>NA|TRBD2|TRBV19|TRBJ2-1
TGTGCCAGTAGTATAAGGGGACTAGCGGGGGTTGGTGAGCAGTTCTTC
CASSIRGLAGVGEQFF
>NA|TRBD1|TRBV30|TRBJ1-1
TGTGCCTGGGGACAGGGGCAAGCTTTCTTT
CAWGQGQAFF
>NA|TRBD1|TRBV10-2|TRBJ1-5
TGCGCCAGCAGGGGACAGTACATTCAGCCCCAGCATTTT
CASRGQYIQPQHF
>NA|NA|TRBV6-5|TRBJ1-2
TGTGCCAGCAGTTACTCGGTTCAGCGAAACTATGGCTACACCTTC
CASSYSVQRNYGYTF
>NA|NA|TRBV14|TRBJ1-4
TGTGCCAGCAGCCAAGGGGGAGACGAAAAACTGTTTTTT
CASSQGGDEKLFF
>NA|NA|TRBV5-1|TRBJ1-3
TGCGCCAGCAGCTTGCAGGGCTCTGGAAACACCATATATTTT
CASSLQGSGNTIYF
>NA|TRBD1|TRBV7-6|TRBJ2-6
TGTGCCAGCAGCTCTGACCTCCAGGGGGCGTTAGCTGGGGCCAACGTCCTGACTTTC
CASSSDLQGALAGANVLTF
>NA|TRBD1|TRBV5-1|TRBJ1-3
TGCGCCAGCAGCTGGACCGGGACAGGGGGCGGGAACACCATATATTTT
CASSWTGTGGGNTIYF
>NA|TRBD2|TRBV7-2|TRBJ2-2
TGTGCCAGCAGGACAAGCGGGGGGGTGAACACCGGGGAGCTGTTTTTT
CASRTSGGVNTGELFF
>NA|NA|TRBV6-1|TRBJ1-3
TGTGCCAGCAGTGAGTACAGGATCTCTGGAAACACCATATATTTT
CASSEYRISGNTIYF